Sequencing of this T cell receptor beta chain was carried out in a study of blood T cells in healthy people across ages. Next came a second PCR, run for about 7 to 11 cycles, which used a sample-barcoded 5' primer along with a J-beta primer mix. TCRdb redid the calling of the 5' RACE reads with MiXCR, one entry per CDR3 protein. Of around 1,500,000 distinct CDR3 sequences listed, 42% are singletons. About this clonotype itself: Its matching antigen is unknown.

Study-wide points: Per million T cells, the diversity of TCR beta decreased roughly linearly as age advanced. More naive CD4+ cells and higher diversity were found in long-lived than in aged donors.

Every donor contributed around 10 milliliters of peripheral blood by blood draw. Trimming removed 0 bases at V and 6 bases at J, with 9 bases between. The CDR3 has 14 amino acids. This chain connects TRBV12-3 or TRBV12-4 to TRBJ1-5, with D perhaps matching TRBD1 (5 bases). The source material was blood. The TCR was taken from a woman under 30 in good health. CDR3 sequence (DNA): TGTGCCAGCAGTTTAGCCGGGACGGTTCAGCCCCAGCATTTT. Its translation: CASSLAGTVQPQHF.